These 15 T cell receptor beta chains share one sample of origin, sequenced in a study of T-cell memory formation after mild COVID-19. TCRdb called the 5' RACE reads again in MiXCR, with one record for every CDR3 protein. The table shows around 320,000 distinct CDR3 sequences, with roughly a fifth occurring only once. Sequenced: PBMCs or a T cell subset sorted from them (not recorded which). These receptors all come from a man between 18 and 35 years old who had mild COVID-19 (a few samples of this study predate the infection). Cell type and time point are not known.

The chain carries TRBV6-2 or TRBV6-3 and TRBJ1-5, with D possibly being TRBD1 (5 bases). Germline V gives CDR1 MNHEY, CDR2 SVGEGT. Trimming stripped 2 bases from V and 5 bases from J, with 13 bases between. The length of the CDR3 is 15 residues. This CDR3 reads CASSYRGRTHQPQHF. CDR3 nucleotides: TGTGCCAGCAGTTACAGGGGCAGGACCCATCAGCCCCAGCATTTT.

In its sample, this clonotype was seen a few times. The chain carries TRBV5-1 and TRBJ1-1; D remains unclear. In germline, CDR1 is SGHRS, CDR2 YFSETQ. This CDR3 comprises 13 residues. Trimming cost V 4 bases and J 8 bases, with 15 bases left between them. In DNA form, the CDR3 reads TGCGCCAGCAGCGTCGGGCGGGGTTTAGAAGCTTTCTTT. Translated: CASSVGRGLEAFF.

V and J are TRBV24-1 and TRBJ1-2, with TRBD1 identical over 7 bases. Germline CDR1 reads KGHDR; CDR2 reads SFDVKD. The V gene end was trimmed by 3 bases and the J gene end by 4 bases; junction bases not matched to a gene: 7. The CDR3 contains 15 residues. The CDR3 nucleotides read TGTGCCACCAGTGATCCCCAGGGGGGTGCCTATGGCTACACCTTC. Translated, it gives CATSDPQGGAYGYTF.

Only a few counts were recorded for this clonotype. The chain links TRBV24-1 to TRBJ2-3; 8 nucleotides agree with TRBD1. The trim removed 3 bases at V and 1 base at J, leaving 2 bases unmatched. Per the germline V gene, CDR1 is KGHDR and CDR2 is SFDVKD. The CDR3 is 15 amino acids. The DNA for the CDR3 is TGTGCCACCAGTGATATGGACAGGGGCACAGATACGCAGTATTTT. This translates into CATSDMDRGTDTQYF.

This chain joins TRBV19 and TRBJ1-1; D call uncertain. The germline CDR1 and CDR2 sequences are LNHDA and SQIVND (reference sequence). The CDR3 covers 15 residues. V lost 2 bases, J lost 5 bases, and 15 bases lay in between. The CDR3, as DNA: TGTGCCAGTAGTATATCGGCCCGCTGGGATACTGAAGCTTTCTTT. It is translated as CASSISARWDTEAFF. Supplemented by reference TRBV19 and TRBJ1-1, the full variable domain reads DGGITQSPKYLFRKEGQNVTLSCEQNLNHDAMYWYRQDPGQGLRLIYYSQIVNDFQKGDIAEGYSVSREKKESFPLTVTSAQKNPTAFYLCASSISARWDTEAFFGQGTRLTVV.

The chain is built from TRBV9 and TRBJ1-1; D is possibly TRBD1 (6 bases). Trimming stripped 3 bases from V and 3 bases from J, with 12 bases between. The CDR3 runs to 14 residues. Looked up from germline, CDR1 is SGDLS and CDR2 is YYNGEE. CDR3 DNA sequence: TGTGCCAGCAGCGCCCCGGACAGCTACACTGAAGCTTTCTTT. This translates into CASSAPDSYTEAFF.

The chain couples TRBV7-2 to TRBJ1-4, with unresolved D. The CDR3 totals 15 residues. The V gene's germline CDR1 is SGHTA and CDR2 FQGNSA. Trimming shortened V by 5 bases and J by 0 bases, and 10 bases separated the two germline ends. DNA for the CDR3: TGTGCCAGCAGCCTATACGTTGCAACTAATGAAAAACTGTTTTTT. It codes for CASSLYVATNEKLFF. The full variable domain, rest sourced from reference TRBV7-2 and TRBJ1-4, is GAGVSQSPSNKVTEKGKDVELRCDPISGHTALYWYRQSLGQGLEFLIYFQGNSAPDKSGLPSDRFSAERTGGSVSTLTIQRTQQEDSAVYLCASSLYVATNEKLFFGSGTQLSVL.

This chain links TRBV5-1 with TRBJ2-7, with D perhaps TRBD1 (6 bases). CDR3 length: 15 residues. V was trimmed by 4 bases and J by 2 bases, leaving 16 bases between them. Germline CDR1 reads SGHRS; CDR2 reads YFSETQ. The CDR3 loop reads CASSKDSTMPYEQYF. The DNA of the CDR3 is TGCGCCAGCAGCAAGGACAGTACAATGCCCTACGAGCAGTACTTC.

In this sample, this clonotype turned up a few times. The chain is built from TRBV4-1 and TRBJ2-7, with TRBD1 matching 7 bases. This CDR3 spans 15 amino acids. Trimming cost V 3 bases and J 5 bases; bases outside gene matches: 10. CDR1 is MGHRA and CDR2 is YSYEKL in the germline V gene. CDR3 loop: CASSQPTGRTHEQYF. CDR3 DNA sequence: TGCGCCAGCAGCCAGCCGACAGGGCGGACCCACGAGCAGTACTTC.

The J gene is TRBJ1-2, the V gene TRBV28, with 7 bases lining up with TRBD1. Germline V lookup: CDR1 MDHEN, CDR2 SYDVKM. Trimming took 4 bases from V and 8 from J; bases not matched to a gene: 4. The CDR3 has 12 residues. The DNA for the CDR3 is TGTGCCAGCAGTTCCACAGGGGTAGGCTACACCTTC. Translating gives CASSSTGVGYTF.

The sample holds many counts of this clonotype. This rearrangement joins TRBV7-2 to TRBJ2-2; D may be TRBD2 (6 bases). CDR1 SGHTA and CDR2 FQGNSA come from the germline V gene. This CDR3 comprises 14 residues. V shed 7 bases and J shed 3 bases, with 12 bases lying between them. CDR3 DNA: TGTGCCAGCACCCCATCGGGGGACACCGGGGAGCTGTTTTTT. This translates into CASTPSGDTGELFF. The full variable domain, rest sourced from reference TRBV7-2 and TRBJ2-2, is GAGVSQSPSNKVTEKGKDVELRCDPISGHTALYWYRQSLGQGLEFLIYFQGNSAPDKSGLPSDRFSAERTGGSVSTLTIQRTQQEDSAVYLCASTPSGDTGELFFGEGSRLTVL.

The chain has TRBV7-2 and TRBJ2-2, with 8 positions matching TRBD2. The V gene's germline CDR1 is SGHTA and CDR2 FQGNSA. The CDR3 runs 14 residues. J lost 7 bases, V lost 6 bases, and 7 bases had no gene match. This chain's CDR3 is CASRISGGGGELFF. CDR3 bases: TGTGCCAGCAGAATCAGCGGGGGAGGCGGGGAGCTGTTTTTT.

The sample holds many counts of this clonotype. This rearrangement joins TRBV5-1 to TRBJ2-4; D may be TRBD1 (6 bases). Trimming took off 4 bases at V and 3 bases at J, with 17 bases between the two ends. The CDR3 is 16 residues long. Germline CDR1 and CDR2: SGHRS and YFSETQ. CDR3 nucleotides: TGCGCCAGCAGCATCGGACAGAATTTTGTCAAAAACATTCAGTACTTC. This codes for CASSIGQNFVKNIQYF.

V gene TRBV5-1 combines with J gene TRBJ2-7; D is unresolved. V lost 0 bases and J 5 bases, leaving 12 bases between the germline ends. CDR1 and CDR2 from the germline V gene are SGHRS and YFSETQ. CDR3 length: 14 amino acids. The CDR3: CASSLGPSPNEQYF. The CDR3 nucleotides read TGCGCCAGCAGCTTGGGACCATCACCCAACGAGCAGTACTTC.

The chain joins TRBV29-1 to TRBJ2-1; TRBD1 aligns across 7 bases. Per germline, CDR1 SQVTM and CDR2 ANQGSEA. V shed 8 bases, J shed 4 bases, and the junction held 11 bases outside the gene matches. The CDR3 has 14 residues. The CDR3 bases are TGCAGCACGTGTAGGGACAGTGAATACAATGAGCAGTTCTTC. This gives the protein CSTCRDSEYNEQFF.